These 4 T cell receptor beta chains were sequenced from one sample in a study of OX40 agonist ivuxolimab in advanced cancers. TCRdb's table, derived via immunoSEQ multiplex PCR, lists solely in-frame clones and lacks some. The sample has approximately 48,000 clones, just under 90% seen once. The sequenced sample was CD4+ or CD8+ T cells sorted from blood, obtained in a trial of the OX40 agonist ivuxolimab. The receptor source for this set is an adult with an advanced solid tumor such as melanoma, head and neck, liver or kidney cancer.

CDR3 protein: CASSTNTEAFF. In nucleotides, the CDR3 is TGTGCCAGTAGTACGAACACTGAAGCTTTCTTT. This chain connects TRBV19 to TRBJ1-1, with unresolved D. The CDR3 loop spans 11 amino acids. V was shortened by 4 bases and J by 1 base, with 1 base between the two germline ends. The germline gives CDR1 LNHDA, CDR2 SQIVND (reference sequence).

This clone was counted only a few times. The rearrangement joins TRBV4-1 to TRBJ1-6; D remains unclear. The CDR3 extends over 15 amino acids. CDR1 and CDR2 from the germline V gene are MGHRA and YSYEKL. The ends were cut back, 1 base at V and 6 bases at J, with 10 bases in the middle. CDR3 amino acids: CASSQVGSINSPLHF. The CDR3 region has the DNA TGCGCCAGCAGCCAAGTTGGGTCCATTAATTCACCCCTCCACTTT.

Here the CDR3 reads CARLWTGEPLTF. The DNA of the CDR3 is TGCGCCAGACTTTGGACAGGGGAGCCCCTTACCTTC. V and J are TRBV4-3 and TRBJ1-2, with 9 bases fitting TRBD1. CDR3 size: 12 residues. V dropped 9 bases and J dropped 14; count of bases not matched to a gene: 13. The V gene's germline CDR1 is LGHNA and CDR2 YSLEER.

This clone was detected a few times. The identical CDR3 is also encoded by other nucleotide sequences in the sample. The chain links TRBV4-3 to TRBJ2-7; D may be TRBD1 (6 bases). Germline assignment: CDR1 LGHNA and CDR2 YSLEER. This CDR3 is 14 amino acids long. V was trimmed by 0 bases and J by 2 bases, leaving 8 bases between them. The CDR3 DNA reads TGCGCCAGCAGCCAAGACAGGGGAACCTACGAGCAGTACTTC. Translation gives CASSQDRGTYEQYF.